Each of the 30 T cell receptor beta chains below was sequenced from the same sample in a study of beta chain features in type 1 diabetes. Sequencing targeted expressed TCRB transcripts, as all isolated RNA had been reverse transcribed. Profiling relied on immunoSEQ multiplex PCR, and the TCRdb table lists in-frame clones only, not all of them. The sample lists approximately 40,000 clones; 50% were seen once. The material sequenced was stem cell memory CD4+ T cells from blood. These receptors were collected from a woman younger than 45 in good health.

The rearrangement links TRBV28 to TRBJ2-4; D may be TRBD1 (5 bases). The CDR3 is 13 amino acids. CDR1 and CDR2 (germline): MDHEN, SYDVKM. The ends were cut back, 8 bases at V and 0 bases at J, with 8 bases in the middle. CDR3: CASCDRAKNIQYF. In DNA, the CDR3 is TGTGCCAGCTGCGACAGAGCCAAAAACATTCAGTACTTC.

The chain carries TRBV7-3 and TRBJ2-2; D may be TRBD2 (6 bases). The CDR3 totals 14 residues. Germline V lookup: CDR1 SGHTA, CDR2 FQGTGA. V dropped 5 bases and J dropped 4 bases, with 11 bases sitting between them. CDR3 in amino acids: CASSRLGGTGELFF. The CDR3, as DNA: TGTGCCAGCAGCCGACTAGGCGGCACCGGGGAGCTGTTTTTT.

This clone was detected once. The chain employs TRBV19 and TRBJ2-1; TRBD2 matches 13 bases. Losses at the gene ends were 8 bases for V and 8 bases for J; bases not matched to a gene: 18. Germline lookup yields CDR1 LNHDA and CDR2 SQIVND (reference sequence). The CDR3 is made up of 18 amino acids. CDR3 nucleotide sequence: TGTGCCAGTGGAGCGACTAGCGGGAGGTTAGGATTGTCCGATGAGCAGTTCTTC. Protein: CASGATSGRLGLSDEQFF.

The CDR3 nucleotides read TGTGCCAGCAGCTTAGGACTAGCGGGAGCGTACAATGAGCAGTTCTTC. Translated: CASSLGLAGAYNEQFF. This chain uses TRBV7-6 with TRBJ2-1; 12 nucleotides agree with TRBD2. The germline V gene encodes CDR1 SGHVS and CDR2 FNYEAQ. The CDR3 is made up of 16 amino acids. V lost 1 base, J lost 4 bases, and 2 bases stayed unmatched.

This clone has just one count. The CDR3 coding sequence is TGTGCCAGCAGCCAAATGCCCGGACAGGGAGCAGATACGCAGTATTTT. It translates to CASSQMPGQGADTQYF. This chain uses TRBV4-2 with TRBJ2-3, with 8 bases identical to TRBD1. The V segment lost 2 bases and the J segment 4 bases; nucleotides outside the gene matches: 8. CDR3 length: 16 amino acids. Germline CDR1 and CDR2: LGHNA and YNFKEQ.

The rearrangement joins TRBV14 to TRBJ2-3; possible D gene TRBD2, 6 bases. Germline-derived CDR1 and CDR2 are SGHDN and FVKESK. The CDR3 runs 14 residues. With 4 bases removed from V and 2 bases from J, the gap between germline ends came to 10 bases. CDR3: CASSPGTSTDTQYF. CDR3 sequence (DNA): TGTGCCAGCAGCCCGGGGACTTCCACAGATACGCAGTATTTT.

This rearrangement joins TRBV4-2 to TRBJ2-1, with 14 bases fitting TRBD2. CDR3 length equals 18 residues. The V gene end was trimmed by 1 base and the J gene end by 0 bases; junction bases not matched to a gene: 2. Germline V gene sequence: CDR1 LGHNA, CDR2 YNFKEQ. The CDR3 reads CASSQGTSGRSSYNEQFF. The CDR3 DNA sequence: TGTGCCAGCAGCCAAGGGACTAGCGGGAGGAGCTCCTACAATGAGCAGTTCTTC.

The rearrangement joins TRBV7-6 to TRBJ2-1, with D perhaps TRBD2 (6 bases). V lost 5 bases and J 4 bases, leaving 18 bases between the germline ends. Germline CDR1 is SGHVS and CDR2 is FNYEAQ. This CDR3 spans 16 amino acids. CDR3 residues: CASSQGITGGYNEQFF. The CDR3 bases are TGTGCCAGCAGCCAAGGGATCACCGGGGGATACAATGAGCAGTTCTTC. The entire variable domain, with the rest obtained from reference TRBV7-6 and TRBJ2-1, is as follows: GAGVSQSPRYKVTKRGQDVALRCDPISGHVSLYWYRQALGQGPEFLTYFNYEAQQDKSGLPNDRFSAERPEGSISTLTIQRTEQRDSAMYRCASSQGITGGYNEQFFGPGTRLTVL.

In its sample, this clone was seen a few times. The CDR3 loop reads CASSPGTVNTEAFF. The CDR3 nucleotides are TGTGCCAGCTCACCCGGGACAGTGAACACTGAAGCTTTCTTT. V and J are TRBV18 and TRBJ1-1; 7 nucleotides agree with TRBD1. V shed 3 bases, J shed 0 bases, and the junction held 1 base outside the gene matches. Germline assignment: CDR1 KGHSH and CDR2 LQKENI. The CDR3 is 14 amino acids. Drawing the rest from reference TRBV18 and TRBJ1-1, the complete variable domain is NAGVMQNPRHLVRRRGQEARLRCSPMKGHSHVYWYRQLPEEGLKFMVYLQKENIIDESGMPKERFSAEFPKEGPSILRIQQVVRGDSAAYFCASSPGTVNTEAFFGQGTRLTVV.

The rearrangement uses TRBV5-1 and TRBJ2-1, with 10 bases that match TRBD1. The germline V gene has CDR1 SGHRS and CDR2 YFSETQ. After removal of 3 bases from V and 7 bases from J, the junction contained 7 bases not matched to a gene. The CDR3 is 15 amino acids. CDR3 nucleotide sequence: TGCGCCAGCAGCTGGACAGGGGGGGTTGCTAATGAGCAGTTCTTC. Encoded protein: CASSWTGGVANEQFF.

The chain recombines TRBV7-2 with TRBJ2-3, with 7 bases matching TRBD1. Trimming at V came to 8 bases and at J to 0 bases, leaving 5 bases not matched to a gene. The CDR3 consists of 14 residues. The germline gives CDR1 SGHTA, CDR2 FQGNSA. The DNA for the CDR3 is TGTGCCAGCCTAAGGGACAGAAGCACAGATACGCAGTATTTT. It is translated as CASLRDRSTDTQYF.

This clone was found a few times. The chain employs TRBV21-1 and TRBJ2-1; TRBD2, the D gene given by the table, was not confirmed from the DNA. TRBV21-1 is assigned pseudogene status. This CDR3 has 20 amino acids. Written as DNA, the CDR3 is TGTGCCAGCAGCAAAGTCCCCTGGCTAGGAGATCCCTTACCCTACAATGAGCAGTTCTTC. Protein sequence: CASSKVPWLGDPLPYNEQFF.

This chain uses TRBV29-1 with TRBJ2-7; maybe TRBD1 (6 bases). Germline CDR1 and CDR2: SQVTM and ANQGSEA. V shed 6 bases and J shed 2 bases, with 11 bases lying between them. This CDR3 spans 12 amino acids. The DNA of the CDR3 is TGCAGCGTAGGGGGACACCCCTACGAGCAGTACTTC. It translates to CSVGGHPYEQYF.

CDR3 sequence (DNA): TGTGCCAGCAGTCTTAGGACTAGCGGGAGGGCAATTAATGAGCAGTTCTTC. Its translation: CASSLRTSGRAINEQFF. The rearrangement links TRBV5-4 to TRBJ2-1; the match to TRBD2 covers 15 bases. This CDR3 is built from 17 residues. The germline CDR1 and CDR2 sequences are SGHNT and YYREEE (reference sequence). Trimming removed 5 bases from V and 7 bases from J; junction bases left unmatched: 10.

The rearrangement joins TRBV6-1 to TRBJ2-3; D is possibly TRBD1 (6 bases). CDR3 length: 15 residues. CDR1 and CDR2 (germline): MNHNS, SASEGT. V was cut by 8 bases and J by 0 bases, with 15 bases left in between. CDR3: CASCRGSVSTDTQYF. CDR3 DNA sequence: TGTGCCAGCTGTAGGGGGTCGGTGAGCACAGATACGCAGTATTTT.

This clone has a handful of counts. The rearrangement joins TRBV7-2 to TRBJ2-6, with TRBD1 matching 7 bases. This CDR3 region has 18 residues. Trimming at V came to 2 bases and at J to 3 bases, leaving 10 bases not matched to a gene. Per the germline V gene, CDR1 is SGHTA and CDR2 is FQGNSA. CDR3 region: CASSLRPAGGLGANVLTF. Here the CDR3 DNA reads TGTGCCAGCAGCTTACGCCCCGCAGGGGGTCTTGGGGCCAACGTCCTGACTTTC.

The chain recombines TRBV6-1 with TRBJ2-5; possibly TRBD2 for D (7 bases). CDR3 length equals 14 residues. V lost 3 bases to trimming and J lost 1 base, with 9 bases between them. Germline V gene data show CDR1 as MNHNS and CDR2 as SASEGT. The CDR3, as DNA: TGTGCCAGCAGTGAGGGAGGGGGCCAAGAGACCCAGTACTTC. This gives the protein CASSEGGGQETQYF.

CDR3 region: CASSYYPPETDTQYF. CDR3 bases: TGTGCCAGCAGTTATTATCCGCCAGAAACAGATACGCAGTATTTT. V usage is TRBV6-6 and J usage is TRBJ2-3; D is undetermined. Germline V gene lookup returns CDR1 MNHNY and CDR2 SVGAGI (reference sequence). The ends were cut back, 3 bases at V and 3 bases at J, with 13 bases in the middle. This CDR3 spans 15 amino acids.

This clone was picked up a small number of times. This chain uses TRBV25-1 with TRBJ2-4; 9 bases match TRBD2. The CDR3 length is 16 residues. With V trimmed by 1 base and J by 3 bases, 4 bases remained unmatched. Germline CDR1 reads MGHDK; CDR2 reads SYGVNS. CDR3 bases: TGTGCCAGCAGTGAATCGACACTAGCGGGCAAAAACATTCAGTACTTC. This encodes CASSESTLAGKNIQYF. Full variable domain (missing parts from reference TRBV25-1 and TRBJ2-4): EADIYQTPRYLVIGTGKKITLECSQTMGHDKMYWYQQDPGMELHLIHYSYGVNSTEKGDLSSESTVSRIRTEHFPLTLESARPSHTSQYLCASSESTLAGKNIQYFGAGTRLSVL.

The chain links TRBV7-3 to TRBJ2-2; 11 nucleotides match TRBD1. The trim removed 6 bases at V and 6 bases at J, leaving 12 bases unmatched. CDR1 is SGHTA, CDR2 FQGTGA, per germline. CDR3 length equals 17 residues. Here the CDR3 DNA reads TGTGCCAGCAGTCGGACAGGGGGCCCTTCCCGGGCCGGGGAGCTGTTTTTT. Its protein is CASSRTGGPSRAGELFF. Complete variable domain (other parts from reference TRBV7-3 and TRBJ2-2): GAGVSQTPSNKVTEKGKYVELRCDPISGHTALYWYRQSLGQGPEFLIYFQGTGAADDSGLPNDRFFAVRPEGSVSTLKIQRTERGDSAVYLCASSRTGGPSRAGELFFGEGSRLTVL.

In this sample, this clone turned up a few times. The J gene is TRBJ2-7, the V gene TRBV5-1, with a tentative D call TRBD1 (6 bases). Germline CDR1 and CDR2: SGHRS and YFSETQ. The CDR3 runs 16 residues. Trimming removed 3 bases at V and 0 bases at J, with 16 bases between. CDR3 bases: TGCGCCAGCAGCTCACAGGGCCAGGGAGACTCCTACGAGCAGTACTTC. It specifies CASSSQGQGDSYEQYF. Full variable domain (rest looked up from reference TRBV5-1 and TRBJ2-7): KAGVTQTPRYLIKTRGQQVTLSCSPISGHRSVSWYQQTPGQGLQFLFEYFSETQRNKGNFPGRFSGRQFSNSRSEMNVSTLELGDSALYLCASSSQGQGDSYEQYFGPGTRLTVT.

The chain combines TRBV6-5 with TRBJ1-4; a weak D match, TRBD1 (5 bases). The CDR3 is 14 residues long. Germline V lookup: CDR1 MNHEY, CDR2 SVGAGI. V lost 5 bases to trimming and J lost 3 bases, with 10 bases between them. CDR3 sequence: CASSPDRANEKLFF. The CDR3 DNA follows: TGTGCCAGCAGTCCAGACAGAGCTAATGAAAAACTGTTTTTT.

The chain is built from TRBV25-1 and TRBJ2-1; 11 bases fit TRBD2. V shed 4 bases and J 4 bases; nucleotides not matched to a gene: 6. The CDR3 runs 16 residues. CDR1 is MGHDK and CDR2 is SYGVNS in the germline V gene. The CDR3 here is CASSGLAGQVYNEQFF. In DNA form, the CDR3 reads TGTGCCAGCAGTGGACTAGCGGGACAGGTATACAATGAGCAGTTCTTC.

The chain recombines TRBV12-5 with TRBJ1-1; TRBD1 matches 8 bases. The germline V gene encodes CDR1 LGHNT and CDR2 FRNRAP. CDR3 length equals 15 residues. The V and J ends lost 6 bases and 10 bases, in that order; junction bases with no gene match: 16. CDR3 sequence: CASGWGQAGPGGAFF. Written as DNA, the CDR3 is TGTGCTAGTGGGTGGGGACAGGCCGGACCGGGTGGAGCTTTCTTT.

The chain has TRBV5-6 and TRBJ1-2, with TRBD1 matching over 11 bases. V shed 4 bases and J 8 bases; nucleotides not matched to a gene: 7. The CDR3 loop spans 14 amino acids. Germline V gives CDR1 SGHDT, CDR2 YYEEEE. The DNA for the CDR3 is TGTGCCAGCAGCCCTGGACAGGGGGCGCCCGGCTACACCTTC. It codes for CASSPGQGAPGYTF.

This clone was detected a few times. The CDR3 loop is CASSRAIAGTGGQFF. CDR3 DNA: TGTGCCAGCAGTCGGGCAATAGCGGGAACCGGGGGGCAGTTCTTC. V gene TRBV2 combines with J gene TRBJ2-1; 8 bases agree with TRBD2. There are 15 residues in the CDR3. Germline-derived CDR1 and CDR2 are SNHLY and FYNNEI. The V segment lost 5 bases and the J segment 12 bases; nucleotides outside the gene matches: 15. The entire variable domain, with the rest obtained from reference TRBV2 and TRBJ2-1, is as follows: EPEVTQTPSHQVTQMGQEVILRCVPISNHLYFYWYRQILGQKVEFLVSFYNNEISEKSEIFDDQFSVERPDGSNFTLKIRSTKLEDSAMYFCASSRAIAGTGGQFFGPGTRLTVL.

The V gene is TRBV18, the J gene TRBJ2-2, with a possible D match to TRBD1 (6 bases). CDR3 size: 15 residues. CDR1 and CDR2 from the germline V gene are KGHSH and LQKENI. V was shortened by 4 bases and J by 0 bases, with 9 bases between the two germline ends. The CDR3 protein is CASSRQEPNTGELFF. CDR3 nucleotides: TGTGCCAGCTCACGACAGGAGCCGAACACCGGGGAGCTGTTTTTT.

This clone was seen more than once but under ten times. V usage is TRBV10-3 and J usage is TRBJ2-5, with a tentative D call TRBD2 (5 bases). CDR1 is ENHRY, CDR2 SYGVKD, per germline. This CDR3 is built from 13 residues. V was trimmed by 2 bases and J by 2 bases, leaving 6 bases between them. For the CDR3, the DNA is TGTGCCATCAGTGAGCGGACTCAAGAGACCCAGTACTTC. Translation gives CAISERTQETQYF.

In its sample, this clone was seen a few times. The V gene is TRBV23-1, the J gene TRBJ1-5; D may be TRBD1 (5 bases). TRBV23-1 is known as an ORF, though its function is uncertain. V was clipped by 3 bases and J by 2 bases, with 14 bases between them. The CDR3 has 16 residues. CDR3 loop: CASSQSSRGGNQPQHF. Here the CDR3 DNA reads TGCGCCAGCAGTCAGAGTAGTAGGGGTGGCAATCAGCCCCAGCATTTT.

This clone was counted once. Within the sample, other DNA sequences also encode this same CDR3. This rearrangement joins TRBV18 to TRBJ1-3; the D gene is possibly TRBD1 (5 bases). This CDR3 contains 14 residues. The germline V gene encodes CDR1 KGHSH and CDR2 LQKENI. V was cut by 3 bases and J by 4 bases, with 10 bases left in between. The DNA for the CDR3 is TGTGCCAGCTCACCGGCAGGGTCAGGAAACACCATATATTTT. It translates to CASSPAGSGNTIYF.